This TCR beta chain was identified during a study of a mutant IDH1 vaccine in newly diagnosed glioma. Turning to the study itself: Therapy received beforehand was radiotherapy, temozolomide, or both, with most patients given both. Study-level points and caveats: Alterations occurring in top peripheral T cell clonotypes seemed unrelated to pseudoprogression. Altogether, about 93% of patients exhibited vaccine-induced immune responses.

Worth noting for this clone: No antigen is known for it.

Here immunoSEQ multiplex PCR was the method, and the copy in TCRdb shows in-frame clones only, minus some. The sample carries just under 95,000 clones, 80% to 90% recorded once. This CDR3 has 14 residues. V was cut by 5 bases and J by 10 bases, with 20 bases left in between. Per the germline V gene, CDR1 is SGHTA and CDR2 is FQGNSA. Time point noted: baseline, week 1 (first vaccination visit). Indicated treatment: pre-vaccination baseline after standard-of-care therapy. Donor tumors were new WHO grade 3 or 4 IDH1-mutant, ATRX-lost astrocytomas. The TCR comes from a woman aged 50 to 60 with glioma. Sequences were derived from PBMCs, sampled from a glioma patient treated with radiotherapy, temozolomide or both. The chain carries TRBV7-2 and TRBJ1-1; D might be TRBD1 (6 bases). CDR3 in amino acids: CASSALTTGGGAFF. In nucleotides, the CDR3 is TGTGCCAGCAGCGCCCTGACCACAGGAGGGGGAGCTTTCTTT.